One sample yielded the 15 T cell receptor beta chains listed below, sequenced in a study of shared clonotypes between healthy human individuals. TCRdb keeps only in-frame clones here, not all; method: immunoSEQ multiplex PCR. The sample has hundreds of thousands of clones, approximately 79% seen once. Sequenced material: memory CD4+ T cells sorted from blood. Subset indicated: CD45RA-negative fraction. These receptors all stem from a woman aged 25 to 39 in good health.

The chain has TRBV6-4 and TRBJ2-2; D could derive from TRBD1 or TRBD2 (5 bases each). Looked up from germline, CDR1 is MRHNA and CDR2 is SNTAGT. V was clipped by 6 bases and J by 2 bases, with 16 bases between them. The CDR3 contains 16 residues. CDR3 residues: CASSLEGSDNTGELFF. The CDR3 bases are TGTGCCAGCAGCCTCGAGGGGTCGGACAACACCGGGGAGCTGTTTTTT.

This rearrangement joins TRBV7-9 to TRBJ1-2; D may be TRBD1 (5 bases). Trimming took off 10 bases at V and 4 bases at J, with 28 bases between the two ends. This CDR3 region has 17 residues. CDR1 SEHNR and CDR2 FQNEAQ come from the germline V gene (reference sequence). CDR3: CANAKVADGGSPYGYTF. The CDR3 nucleotides are TGTGCCAACGCCAAAGTAGCGGACGGGGGATCCCCCTATGGCTACACCTTC.

V usage is TRBV6-5 and J usage is TRBJ1-1, with no clear D. The CDR3 totals 11 residues. Between the trimmed V and J ends, which lost 4 bases and 10 bases, there was a span of 10 bases. The V gene's germline CDR1 is MNHEY and CDR2 SVGAGI. The DNA for the CDR3 is TGTGCCAGCAGTTCACAAATAGGAGCTTTCTTT. It is translated as CASSSQIGAFF.

This clone appeared a single time. The gene calls are TRBV4-1 and TRBJ2-2, with unresolved D. V was clipped by 3 bases and J by 4 bases, with 9 bases between them. Germline V gene lookup returns CDR1 MGHRA and CDR2 YSYEKL. The length of the CDR3 is 14 residues. The CDR3 region has the DNA TGCGCCAGCAGCCAGCCGAGCACCACCGGGGAGCTGTTTTTT. Translation: CASSQPSTTGELFF.

V and J are TRBV4-1 and TRBJ1-5; D gene uncertain. The CDR3 is 12 amino acids. Germline V gives CDR1 MGHRA, CDR2 YSYEKL. V was clipped by 3 bases and J by 4 bases, with 4 bases between them. CDR3 in DNA: TGCGCCAGCAGCCATCCAAATCAGCCCCAGCATTTT. Its protein is CASSHPNQPQHF.

The CDR3 nucleotides read TGCGCCAGCAGTGAGAGGGGACAGCCCACAGATACGCAGTATTTT. Translation gives CASSERGQPTDTQYF. The chain couples TRBV10-1 to TRBJ2-3; 7 bases are a match to TRBD1. This CDR3 has 15 amino acids. Germline CDR1 reads WNHNN; CDR2 reads SYGVQD (reference sequence). Unmatched junction bases numbered 4, after V lost 2 bases and J lost 2 bases.

This clone was detected many times. Other DNA variants within this sample encode the same CDR3. V is TRBV5-1 and J is TRBJ2-1; D possibly corresponds to TRBD2 (5 bases). Germline CDR1 SGHRS, CDR2 YFSETQ. V was pared by 0 bases and J by 4 bases, with 11 bases between. CDR3 size: 15 residues. CDR3 DNA sequence: TGCGCCAGCAGCTTGGATAGCGTCTCATACAATGAGCAGTTCTTC. Its protein product is CASSLDSVSYNEQFF.

The rearrangement uses TRBV27 and TRBJ2-5; D gene ambiguous. Looked up from germline, CDR1 is MNHEY and CDR2 is SMNVEV (reference sequence). The germline V and J ends were trimmed by 6 bases and 5 bases, with 1 base remaining between them. This CDR3 comprises 9 residues. This CDR3 is CASSETQYF. In nucleotides, the CDR3 is TGTGCCAGCAGCGAGACCCAGTACTTC.

The chain is built from TRBV18 and TRBJ2-2, with D unresolved. CDR3 length equals 12 residues. The V gene lost 3 bases and the J gene lost 6 bases, with 5 bases spanning the gap. Germline loops: CDR1 KGHSH, CDR2 LQKENI. The CDR3 loop reads CASSPSSGELFF. The CDR3 DNA sequence: TGTGCCAGCTCACCCAGTTCCGGGGAGCTGTTTTTT. The variable domain in full, with the rest retrieved from reference TRBV18 and TRBJ2-2, is NAGVMQNPRHLVRRRGQEARLRCSPMKGHSHVYWYRQLPEEGLKFMVYLQKENIIDESGMPKERFSAEFPKEGPSILRIQQVVRGDSAAYFCASSPSSGELFFGEGSRLTVL.

J is TRBJ2-7 and V is TRBV5-4, with D possibly matching TRBD2 (6 bases). The V end lost 1 base, the J end lost 1 base, and 12 bases lay between the germline ends. CDR1 and CDR2 from the germline V gene are SGHNT and YYREEE (reference sequence). This CDR3 region has 15 residues. For the CDR3, the DNA is TGTGCCAGCAGCTTGTCCGGGAGCCTATCCTACGAGCAGTACTTC. Its translation is CASSLSGSLSYEQYF.

This chain joins TRBV19 and TRBJ1-6; 8 positions agree with TRBD1. J lost 9 bases, V lost 3 bases, and 13 bases had no gene match. The CDR3 is 17 residues long. The germline gives CDR1 LNHDA, CDR2 SQIVND (reference sequence). In nucleotides, the CDR3 is TGTGCCAGTAGTATTTCCACGCCTGGACAGGGTAGTTCACCCCTCCACTTT. The encoded protein is CASSISTPGQGSSPLHF. The complete variable domain, with remaining parts taken from reference TRBV19 and TRBJ1-6, reads DGGITQSPKYLFRKEGQNVTLSCEQNLNHDAMYWYRQDPGQGLRLIYYSQIVNDFQKGDIAEGYSVSREKKESFPLTVTSAQKNPTAFYLCASSISTPGQGSSPLHFGNGTRLTVT.

The chain recombines TRBV4-1 with TRBJ1-1, with a weak D call TRBD1 (5 bases). This CDR3 is 17 amino acids long. V was cut by 0 bases and J by 4 bases, with 18 bases left in between. Germline lookup yields CDR1 MGHRA and CDR2 YSYEKL. The CDR3 protein is CASSQDARRGKGTEAFF. The CDR3 DNA reads TGCGCCAGCAGCCAAGATGCCCGGCGGGGGAAGGGCACTGAAGCTTTCTTT.

The genes are TRBV29-1 and TRBJ2-1; no clear D gene. Germline CDR1 reads SQVTM; CDR2 reads ANQGSEA. The CDR3 contains 14 residues. V lost 4 bases and J 9 bases, leaving 19 bases between the germline ends. The CDR3 DNA reads as TGCAGCGTTGTTGTTAGAACGAATGTGGGTGAGCAGTTCTTC. Protein: CSVVVRTNVGEQFF.

The rearrangement joins TRBV28 to TRBJ1-2, with D perhaps TRBD1 (6 bases). Germline assignment: CDR1 MDHEN and CDR2 SYDVKM. The ends were cut back, 3 bases at V and 2 bases at J, with 16 bases in the middle. The CDR3 sequence is 16 residues long. The CDR3 region is CASSFRGGAGNYGYTF. CDR3 bases: TGTGCCAGCAGTTTTCGGGGGGGCGCAGGAAACTATGGCTACACCTTC.

This clone appeared once. This may be a read error: a much more frequent sequence differs by one nucleotide. The chain recombines TRBV18 with TRBJ1-1; maybe TRBD1 (6 bases). Germline assignment: CDR1 KGHSH and CDR2 LQKENI. The CDR3 is 14 amino acids. The CDR3 protein is CASSPQGSNTEVFF. Written as DNA, the CDR3 is TGTGCCAGCTCACCTCAGGGGTCAAACACTGAAGTTTTCTTT.